The 27 T cell receptor beta chains below all came from one sample that was sequenced in a study of CD8 T cells in Susac syndrome. Reverse transcription of roughly 0.45 to 1 ug RNA was performed with random hexamers. TCRdb re-called the immunoSEQ multiplex PCR reads through MiXCR, storing one row per CDR3 protein. Counted here are more than 90,000 distinct CDR3 sequences, 93% occurring once; the ten biggest clones make up 0.093%. The specimen sequenced was CD4+ T cells from PBMCs. Every receptor here comes from a human donor with multiple sclerosis.

This clonotype was found a few times. The rearrangement links TRBV14 to TRBJ1-5; TRBD1 might be the D (5 bases). With 4 bases removed from V and 1 base from J, the gap between germline ends came to 5 bases. The CDR3 totals 13 residues. Germline assignment: CDR1 SGHDN and CDR2 FVKESK. Here the CDR3 DNA reads TGTGCCAGCAGCCGGGACAGCAATCAGCCCCAGCATTTT. Translating it yields CASSRDSNQPQHF.

The J gene is TRBJ2-1, the V gene TRBV2; tentatively, D is TRBD1 (5 bases). CDR3 size: 16 residues. V was shortened by 4 bases and J by 0 bases, with 13 bases between the two germline ends. Germline CDR1 is SNHLY and CDR2 is FYNNEI. The CDR3 region is CASSVRQSSSYNEQFF. The CDR3 region has the DNA TGTGCCAGCAGTGTAAGACAGTCAAGCTCCTACAATGAGCAGTTCTTC.

As regards this clonotype: One end of the junction does not line up with germline, which may come from a read error. The rearrangement joins TRBV29-1 to TRBJ1-2, with unresolved D. The CDR3 contains 13 residues. Per germline, CDR1 SQVTM and CDR2 ANQGSEA. In nucleotides, the CDR3 is TGCAGCGCCGACGGCGGGCTGGACTACGGCTACACCTTC. This encodes CSADGGLDYGYTF.

The rearrangement links TRBV20-1 to TRBJ2-7, with TRBD1 matching 9 bases. The CDR3 totals 14 residues. V gave up 1 base and J gave up 2 bases; unmatched junction bases: 3. From germline, CDR1 is DFQATT and CDR2 SNEGSKA (reference sequence). The CDR3 region has the DNA TGCAGTGCTAGAGGTGGGACAGGGACCTACGAGCAGTACTTC. Translated, it gives CSARGGTGTYEQYF.

V is TRBV5-8 and J is TRBJ1-1; D remains unclear. The length of the CDR3 is 14 residues. The ends were cut back, 1 base at V and 8 bases at J, with 15 bases in the middle. Germline V gene lookup returns CDR1 SGHTS and CDR2 YDEGEE. The CDR3 here is CASSLLGQIEEAFF. CDR3 bases: TGTGCCAGCAGCTTGCTTGGTCAGATCGAAGAAGCTTTCTTT.

This chain uses TRBV9 with TRBJ2-6; D gene uncertain. Trimming stripped 0 bases from V and 3 bases from J, with 4 bases between. This CDR3 has 14 amino acids. Germline loops: CDR1 SGDLS, CDR2 YYNGEE. CDR3 protein: CASSVGYGANVLTF. The DNA for the CDR3 is TGTGCCAGCAGCGTAGGATATGGGGCCAACGTCCTGACTTTC.

The V call is TRBV29-1, the J call TRBJ2-4; D is possibly TRBD1 (5 bases). CDR1 is SQVTM and CDR2 is ANQGSEA in the germline V gene. The CDR3 consists of 17 residues. V was cut by 1 base and J by 0 bases, with 16 bases left in between. The CDR3 reads CSVEVAQGTPAKNIQYF. The CDR3 nucleotides read TGCAGCGTTGAAGTGGCCCAGGGAACCCCAGCCAAAAACATTCAGTACTTC.

The chain has TRBV6-1 and TRBJ2-3; 7 bases match TRBD1. The V gene end was trimmed by 7 bases and the J gene end by 0 bases; junction bases not matched to a gene: 4. This CDR3 is 14 amino acids long. The germline V gene has CDR1 MNHNS and CDR2 SASEGT. The CDR3 protein is CASKTGLSTDTQYF. Written as DNA, the CDR3 is TGTGCCAGCAAGACAGGGCTTAGCACAGATACGCAGTATTTT.

The chain links TRBV4-1 to TRBJ1-2; the match to TRBD1 covers 7 bases. In germline, CDR1 is MGHRA, CDR2 YSYEKL. The ends lost 1 base at V and 4 bases at J; junction bases unmatched: 6. This CDR3 contains 15 residues. In nucleotides, the CDR3 is TGCGCCAGCAGCCAAGTTCCACAGGGGATCTATGGCTACACCTTC. This sequence encodes CASSQVPQGIYGYTF.

The rearrangement uses TRBV7-9 and TRBJ2-7; TRBD1 agrees at 9 bases. J was trimmed by 2 bases and V by 5 bases; bases with no gene match: 7. CDR3 length: 15 residues. Germline V gene sequence: CDR1 SEHNR, CDR2 FQNEAQ (reference sequence). In DNA, the CDR3 is TGTGCCAGCAGCCCTGGGACAGGGAAAACCTACGAGCAGTACGTC. It specifies CASSPGTGKTYEQYV.

The rearrangement links TRBV18 to TRBJ2-7, with D perhaps matching TRBD1 (6 bases). With 6 bases removed from V and 1 base from J, the gap between germline ends came to 13 bases. This CDR3 region has 14 residues. In germline, CDR1 is KGHSH, CDR2 LQKENI. Written as DNA, the CDR3 is TGTGCCAGCTCTAATACAGGGTATTCCTACGAGCAGTACTTC. It is translated as CASSNTGYSYEQYF.

Here the CDR3 reads CASTSPKNTEAFF. The CDR3 DNA follows: TGTGCCAGCACCTCCCCTAAGAACACTGAAGCTTTCTTT. This rearrangement joins TRBV7-6 to TRBJ1-1; no clear D gene. Per the germline V gene, CDR1 is SGHVS and CDR2 is FNYEAQ. V lost 7 bases, J lost 1 base, and 10 bases lay in between. The CDR3 is 13 residues long.

The CDR3 bases are TGTGCCAGCAGTGAGGAGGGCCAGGGACTGGAGGGCTACACCTTC. This sequence encodes CASSEEGQGLEGYTF. The chain employs TRBV2 and TRBJ1-2; the D gene is possibly TRBD1 (5 bases). Germline assignment: CDR1 SNHLY and CDR2 FYNNEI. V lost 3 bases and J lost 8, with 19 bases in between. This CDR3 is 15 amino acids long.

The V gene is TRBV28, the J gene TRBJ1-6; possibly TRBD1 for D (6 bases). The CDR3 covers 14 residues. Germline CDR1 reads MDHEN; CDR2 reads SYDVKM. Trimming removed 8 bases at V and 14 bases at J, with 22 bases between. The CDR3 nucleotides read TGTGCCAGCGCCTCTGGACAGCCTACTATAACCCTCCACTTT. Its translation: CASASGQPTITLHF.

The chain is built from TRBV2 and TRBJ1-4; D gene uncertain. V was pared by 2 bases and J by 8 bases, with 15 bases between. Germline V gene lookup returns CDR1 SNHLY and CDR2 FYNNEI. This CDR3 has 15 amino acids. Written as DNA, the CDR3 is TGTGCCAGCAGTGAATATGGCAGGTCGGGGGAAAAACTGTTTTTT. It is translated as CASSEYGRSGEKLFF.

V is TRBV12-3 or TRBV12-4 and J is TRBJ2-6; no clear D. This CDR3 contains 16 residues. Trimming shortened V by 6 bases and J by 0 bases, and 12 bases separated the two germline ends. DNA for the CDR3: TGTGCCAGCAGCCCCTCGCTGTTCTCTGGGGCCAACGTCCTGACTTTC. Translation gives CASSPSLFSGANVLTF.

The chain uses TRBV7-6 and TRBJ2-3; a weak D match, TRBD2 (5 bases). CDR3 length: 14 residues. Germline CDR1 and CDR2: SGHVS and FNYEAQ. V shed 1 base and J shed 5 bases, with 10 bases lying between them. CDR3 protein: CASSLGTQGDTQYF. CDR3 sequence (DNA): TGTGCCAGCAGCTTAGGGACTCAAGGAGATACGCAGTATTTT.

The chain is built from TRBV24-1 and TRBJ2-3; D ambiguous. Germline V CDR1 and CDR2: KGHDR, SFDVKD. This CDR3 is built from 13 residues. V was shortened by 4 bases and J by 4 bases, with 8 bases between the two germline ends. CDR3 sequence reads: CATSDSTADTQYF. CDR3 in DNA: TGTGCCACCAGTGACTCCACAGCAGATACGCAGTATTTT.

The chain uses TRBV7-2 and TRBJ2-3; the D gene is possibly TRBD1 (6 bases). The germline V gene has CDR1 SGHTA and CDR2 FQGNSA. The CDR3 is made up of 13 amino acids. V lost 5 bases to trimming and J lost 2 bases, with 8 bases between them. The CDR3 DNA reads TGTGCCAGCAGCAGGGACAACACAGATACGCAGTATTTT. Translated, it gives CASSRDNTDTQYF.

The chain recombines TRBV5-1 with TRBJ2-2; D call uncertain. Trimming stripped 1 base from V and 2 bases from J, with 6 bases between. Germline CDR1 reads SGHRS; CDR2 reads YFSETQ. CDR3 length: 14 residues. Here the CDR3 DNA reads TGCGCCAGCAGCTTGCCCGACAACACCGGGGAGCTGTTTTTT. Protein: CASSLPDNTGELFF.

This clonotype was seen just once. The chain combines TRBV3-1 with TRBJ2-4; D unclear. V lost 0 bases to trimming and J lost 0 bases, with 9 bases between them. The CDR3 runs 16 residues. Germline CDR1 is LGHDT and CDR2 is YNNKEL (reference sequence). In DNA, the CDR3 is TGTGCCAGCAGCCAAGAAAACGGGTTAGCCAAAAACATTCAGTACTTC. Its protein is CASSQENGLAKNIQYF.

The chain links TRBV12-3 or TRBV12-4 to TRBJ2-5; the D is unclear. Trimming stripped 5 bases from V and 7 bases from J, with 20 bases between. The CDR3 totals 15 residues. The CDR3 protein is CASSPRVGHLGTQYF. DNA of the CDR3: TGTGCCAGCAGTCCACGGGTGGGCCACCTGGGGACCCAGTACTTC.

The chain is built from TRBV7-2 and TRBJ2-5, with 8 bases aligning to TRBD1. The CDR3 spans 16 residues. The germline gives CDR1 SGHTA, CDR2 FQGNSA. The V gene end was trimmed by 1 base and the J gene end by 4 bases; junction bases not matched to a gene: 8. The chain's CDR3 is CASSLVDRVPVETQYF. CDR3 DNA sequence: TGTGCCAGCAGCTTAGTGGACAGGGTTCCTGTAGAGACCCAGTACTTC.

The V gene is TRBV28, the J gene TRBJ2-7; D is possibly TRBD1 (6 bases). The CDR3 length is 14 residues. Per the germline V gene, CDR1 is MDHEN and CDR2 is SYDVKM. Trimming removed 6 bases at V and 3 bases at J, with 15 bases between. The CDR3 here is CASSPPGRGYEQYF. The CDR3 DNA reads as TGTGCCAGCAGCCCCCCAGGCAGGGGCTACGAGCAGTACTTC.

The chain combines TRBV9 with TRBJ2-4, with 7 bases fitting TRBD1. V was pared by 3 bases and J by 10 bases, with 10 bases of the junction left unmatched. The CDR3 covers 14 residues. CDR1 and CDR2 (germline): SGDLS, YYNGEE. For the CDR3, the DNA is TGTGCCAGCAGCGCGGGACAGCTGGAAGGTATTCAGTACTTC. Its protein product is CASSAGQLEGIQYF.

The chain links TRBV5-1 to TRBJ2-6; tentatively, D is TRBD1 (5 bases). Germline loops: CDR1 SGHRS, CDR2 YFSETQ. The CDR3 is 16 residues long. The V end lost 0 bases, the J end lost 1 base, and 8 bases lay between the germline ends. The CDR3 coding sequence is TGCGCCAGCAGCTTGGCCGACAGTTCTGGGGCCAACGTCCTGACTTTC. This gives the protein CASSLADSSGANVLTF.

This chain links TRBV20-1 with TRBJ1-1; D is possibly TRBD1 (5 bases). The CDR3 consists of 13 residues. The V gene lost 3 bases and the J gene lost 0 bases, with 8 bases spanning the gap. CDR1 and CDR2 (germline): DFQATT, SNEGSKA (reference sequence). As DNA, the CDR3 is TGCAGTGCTAGCCGACAGTTGAACACTGAAGCTTTCTTT. This codes for CSASRQLNTEAFF.